This entry lists 11 T cell receptor beta chains sequenced from one sample in a study of OX40 agonist ivuxolimab in advanced cancers. Clones were sequenced by immunoSEQ multiplex PCR, and TCRdb holds only the in-frame ones, with some missing. The sample has over 70,000 clones, approximately 91% seen once. The sequencing here drew on CD4+ or CD8+ T cells sorted from blood, taken in a trial of the OX40 agonist ivuxolimab. All receptors derive from an adult with an advanced solid tumor such as melanoma, head and neck, liver or kidney cancer.

The rearrangement uses TRBV2 and TRBJ1-1; 8 bases are a match to TRBD1. Trimming took 4 bases from V and 3 from J; bases not matched to a gene: 4. The CDR3 is 14 amino acids. Germline values: CDR1 SNHLY, CDR2 FYNNEI. The CDR3 coding sequence is TGTGCCAGCAGTGTGACAGGGGTGTACACTGAAGCTTTCTTT. Translated: CASSVTGVYTEAFF.

The chain couples TRBV4-2 to TRBJ2-5; 7 bases are a match to TRBD2. The CDR3 consists of 17 residues. The trim removed 3 bases at V and 8 bases at J, leaving 18 bases unmatched. Germline V gene data show CDR1 as LGHNA and CDR2 as YNFKEQ. This chain's CDR3 is CASSHVMEGGSSGTQYF. CDR3 bases: TGTGCCAGCAGCCATGTCATGGAGGGCGGGAGTTCTGGCACCCAGTACTTC.

The chain recombines TRBV9 with TRBJ2-1; D is ambiguous. Germline V gene sequence: CDR1 SGDLS, CDR2 YYNGEE. The CDR3 contains 11 residues. V dropped 4 bases and J dropped 7 bases, with 6 bases sitting between them. The CDR3 protein is CASSINNEQFF. The CDR3 nucleotides read TGTGCCAGCAGCATAAATAATGAGCAGTTCTTC.

This chain uses TRBV28 with TRBJ1-5; D gene ambiguous. This CDR3 is 16 amino acids long. V lost 2 bases and J lost 0, with 11 bases in between. CDR1 is MDHEN and CDR2 is SYDVKM in the germline V gene. The CDR3 protein is CASSLQASYSNQPQHF. CDR3 coding DNA: TGTGCCAGCAGTTTACAGGCATCCTATAGCAATCAGCCCCAGCATTTT.

This clone has just one count. CDR3 coding DNA: TGTGCCAGCAGCCGAGAAGGGAGCATGAACACTGAAGCTTTCTTT. It specifies CASSREGSMNTEAFF. The chain couples TRBV7-3 to TRBJ1-1; D uncertain. The CDR3 has 15 amino acids. Germline lookup yields CDR1 SGHTA and CDR2 FQGTGA. Trimming stripped 5 bases from V and 0 bases from J, with 13 bases between.

A note on this clone: Other nucleotide sequences in the sample specify the same CDR3. This sequence joins TRBV18 and TRBJ2-7; TRBD1 is a possible D gene (6 bases). The CDR3 loop spans 13 amino acids. CDR1 is KGHSH, CDR2 LQKENI, per germline. The V end was cut by 3 bases, the J end by 1 base, with 7 bases between. The CDR3 DNA is TGTGCCAGCTCACCCACAGGGTCCTACGAGCAGTACTTC. Translation: CASSPTGSYEQYF.

The rearrangement links TRBV6-1 to TRBJ2-5; D is undetermined. Between the trimmed V and J ends, which lost 0 bases and 4 bases, there was a span of 12 bases. Germline CDR1 and CDR2: MNHNS and SASEGT. The CDR3 is 15 residues long. The chain's CDR3 is CASSEARGGLETQYF. The CDR3 nucleotides read TGTGCCAGCAGTGAAGCAAGAGGCGGATTAGAGACCCAGTACTTC.

J is TRBJ2-7 and V is TRBV11-1; 10 nucleotides match TRBD2. Germline lookup yields CDR1 SGHAT and CDR2 FQDESV (reference sequence). The CDR3 is 16 amino acids. Trimming took 3 bases from V and 1 from J; bases not matched to a gene: 6. CDR3 residues: CASSLLAGVRSYEQYF. In DNA, the CDR3 is TGTGCCAGCAGCTTGCTAGCGGGAGTTAGGTCCTACGAGCAGTACTTC.

The table lists this clone with a count of one. The chain links TRBV6-1 to TRBJ1-5; no firm D call. Germline assignment: CDR1 MNHNS and CDR2 SASEGT. V lost 7 bases and J 2 bases, leaving 9 bases between the germline ends. The CDR3 is made up of 13 amino acids. Here the CDR3 DNA reads TGTGCCAGCACGGGGTATGGCAATCAGCCCCAGCATTTT. This encodes CASTGYGNQPQHF.

CDR3 in amino acids: CASRLANLSRSAYGYTF. The CDR3 DNA sequence: TGTGCAAGTCGCTTAGCGAACCTGTCCAGATCGGCCTATGGCTACACCTTC. The V and J genes are TRBV12-2 and TRBJ1-2. TRBV12-2 is given as a pseudogene. The CDR3 is 17 residues long.

The J gene is TRBJ2-1, the V gene TRBV19, with 8 nucleotides matching TRBD2. With 4 bases clipped from V and 0 bases from J, the junction kept 11 bases outside the gene matches. Germline V gives CDR1 LNHDA, CDR2 SQIVND (reference sequence). This CDR3 comprises 18 residues. CDR3 in DNA: TGTGCCAGTAGTAACCACGGGACTAGTTCTTCCTCCTACAATGAGCAGTTCTTC. It specifies CASSNHGTSSSSYNEQFF.